These 26 T cell receptor beta chains came from one sample sequenced in a study of shared clonotypes between healthy human individuals. Some clones are missing from TCRdb's copy, which holds only in-frame ones; the method was immunoSEQ multiplex PCR. The sample consists of roughly 1,000,000 clones, about 84% of them appearing once. Material for sequencing was memory CD4+ T cells from PBMCs. Subset specified: CD45RA-negative fraction. The source is a man younger than 35 in good health. Some clones in this sample may be carry-over from other donors' samples.

This clone occurred once. A much larger clone sits a single nucleotide away, making a read error possible. J is TRBJ1-5 and V is TRBV13; 11 bases align to TRBD1. The trim removed 1 base at V and 6 bases at J, leaving 5 bases unmatched. This CDR3 contains 16 residues. CDR1 and CDR2 (germline): PRHDT, FYEKMQ (reference sequence). This CDR3 reads CASSLDRGQGVQPQHF. The DNA for the CDR3 is TGTGCCAGCAGCTTAGACCGGGGACAGGGGGTTCAGCCCCAGCATTTT.

V usage is TRBV11-2 and J usage is TRBJ2-7; D possibly corresponds to TRBD1 (6 bases). Germline loops: CDR1 SGHAT, CDR2 FQNNGV. The V end lost 0 bases, the J end lost 4 bases, and 10 bases lay between the germline ends. The CDR3 covers 14 residues. This CDR3 reads CASSLERQGYEQYF. The CDR3 DNA is TGTGCCAGCAGCTTAGAACGTCAGGGGTACGAGCAGTACTTC.

This chain uses TRBV5-4 with TRBJ2-5, with 8 bases that match TRBD2. V gave up 4 bases and J gave up 6 bases; unmatched junction bases: 8. This CDR3 has 14 residues. Per germline, CDR1 SGHNT and CDR2 YYREEE (reference sequence). The CDR3 loop reads CASSAREGGKTQYF. The CDR3 coding sequence is TGTGCCAGCAGCGCTCGGGAGGGCGGGAAGACCCAGTACTTC.

The chain combines TRBV27 with TRBJ1-5; 10 nucleotides align to TRBD1. CDR1 and CDR2 (germline): MNHEY, SMNVEV (reference sequence). Losses at the gene ends were 5 bases for V and 1 base for J; bases not matched to a gene: 8. CDR3 size: 17 residues. The CDR3, as DNA: TGTGCCAGCAGTCCGATTAGGACAGGGGGAAGCAATCAGCCCCAGCATTTT. Its translation is CASSPIRTGGSNQPQHF.

The chain links TRBV5-1 to TRBJ1-2; tentatively, D is TRBD1 (6 bases). This CDR3 has 14 residues. Trimming removed 0 bases at V and 8 bases at J, with 14 bases between. Looked up from germline, CDR1 is SGHRS and CDR2 is YFSETQ. DNA for the CDR3: TGCGCCAGCAGCTTGGTCTCCGGACAGAGAGGCTACACCTTC. Protein product: CASSLVSGQRGYTF.

The chain joins TRBV11-2 to TRBJ1-1; D might be TRBD1 (6 bases). Trimming pared 4 bases from V and 4 bases from J, leaving 19 bases between. The CDR3 is made up of 16 amino acids. Germline lookup yields CDR1 SGHAT and CDR2 FQNNGV. Written as DNA, the CDR3 is TGTGCCAGCAGCTACCTTGGGGCAGGGGCAGTCACTGAAGCTTTCTTT. Translation gives CASSYLGAGAVTEAFF. Together with reference TRBV11-2 and TRBJ1-1, the CDR3 gives the full variable domain: EAGVAQSPRYKIIEKRQSVAFWCNPISGHATLYWYQQILGQGPKLLIQFQNNGVVDDSQLPKDRFSAERLKGVDSTLKIQPAKLEDSAVYLCASSYLGAGAVTEAFFGQGTRLTVV.

V is TRBV18 and J is TRBJ1-1; D is undetermined. Germline assignment: CDR1 KGHSH and CDR2 LQKENI. The V end was cut by 6 bases, the J end by 5 bases, with 16 bases between. There are 14 residues in the CDR3. The CDR3 is CASSPIRSVTEAFF. The CDR3 nucleotides read TGTGCCAGCTCCCCGATTCGGAGTGTGACTGAAGCTTTCTTT.

The rearrangement joins TRBV5-1 to TRBJ2-1; TRBD2 is a possible D gene (6 bases). The germline V gene has CDR1 SGHRS and CDR2 YFSETQ. With 1 base removed from V and 9 bases from J, the gap between germline ends came to 8 bases. The CDR3 sequence is 12 residues long. CDR3 nucleotides: TGCGCCAGCAGCTTGCGCGGGACTGAGCAGTTCTTC. Its translation is CASSLRGTEQFF.

This clone has more than one count but fewer than ten. V and J are TRBV28 and TRBJ1-4, with D perhaps matching TRBD1 (6 bases). The CDR3 length is 18 residues. V was cut by 4 bases and J by 0 bases, with 18 bases left in between. Germline V lookup: CDR1 MDHEN, CDR2 SYDVKM. The CDR3 sequence is CASSYGQINLATNEKLFF. The CDR3 DNA reads as TGTGCCAGCAGTTATGGACAGATTAATCTTGCAACTAATGAAAAACTGTTTTTT.

To note about this clone: The same CDR3 also results from other DNA sequences found in this sample. J is TRBJ1-2 and V is TRBV28; D might be TRBD1 (5 bases). The CDR3 contains 14 residues. Germline V gene data show CDR1 as MDHEN and CDR2 as SYDVKM. Trimming took 5 bases from V and 0 from J, leaving 10 bases between them. In DNA form, the CDR3 reads TGTGCCAGCAGTCTTGGAGGGGCTAACTATGGCTACACCTTC. It codes for CASSLGGANYGYTF.

The chain links TRBV9 to TRBJ1-3; 7 positions agree with TRBD1. CDR1 and CDR2 from the germline V gene are SGDLS and YYNGEE. V trimming: 3 bases; J trimming: 0 bases; junction bases outside the gene matches: 15. The CDR3 consists of 19 residues. The DNA of the CDR3 is TGTGCCAGCAGCGCACCGACAGGGTCCTCTGAACCCTCTGGAAACACCATATATTTT. Residues: CASSAPTGSSEPSGNTIYF.

The V gene is TRBV18, the J gene TRBJ1-2; 10 positions agree with TRBD1. J was trimmed by 8 bases and V by 3 bases; bases with no gene match: 9. The germline V gene has CDR1 KGHSH and CDR2 LQKENI. The CDR3 sequence is 15 residues long. Written as DNA, the CDR3 is TGTGCCAGCTCACCGACAGGGGGCAGCTCAGGGGGCTACACCTTC. Protein product: CASSPTGGSSGGYTF.

This chain links TRBV9 with TRBJ2-5; 7 bases agree with TRBD2. The CDR3 is made up of 15 amino acids. Looked up from germline, CDR1 is SGDLS and CDR2 is YYNGEE. The ends lost 5 bases at V and 0 bases at J; junction bases unmatched: 7. CDR3 coding DNA: TGTGCCAGCAGTGTCGGGGGGATGTACCAAGAGACCCAGTACTTC. Translating gives CASSVGGMYQETQYF.

The gene calls are TRBV19 and TRBJ2-7; D may be TRBD1 (6 bases). V lost 5 bases and J lost 0, with 14 bases in between. CDR3 length: 15 amino acids. CDR1 LNHDA and CDR2 SQIVND come from the germline V gene (reference sequence). Here the CDR3 reads CASSLQGSASYEQYF. The DNA for the CDR3 is TGTGCCAGTAGTTTACAGGGCTCGGCCTCCTACGAGCAGTACTTC.

This clone came up once. The rearrangement joins TRBV28 to TRBJ2-1, with no clear D. CDR3 size: 12 residues. In germline, CDR1 is MDHEN, CDR2 SYDVKM. Trimming removed 8 bases at V and 4 bases at J, with 9 bases between. The chain's CDR3 is CASSTLYNEQFF. CDR3 DNA sequence: TGTGCCAGCTCCACACTTTACAATGAGCAGTTCTTC.

V gene TRBV28 combines with J gene TRBJ1-2; TRBD1 agrees at 7 bases. Germline-derived CDR1 and CDR2 are MDHEN and SYDVKM. J lost 4 bases, V lost 4 bases, and 12 bases had no gene match. This CDR3 is built from 16 residues. The CDR3 sequence is CASSSAGTELGYGYTF. DNA of the CDR3: TGTGCCAGCAGTTCTGCCGGGACAGAGCTCGGCTATGGCTACACCTTC.

This clone was recorded a few times. Here the CDR3 DNA reads TGTGCCAGCGGGTACAGGGGATCCACTGAAGCTTTCTTT. Amino acids: CASGYRGSTEAFF. The rearrangement joins TRBV6-1 to TRBJ1-1, with 7 bases matching TRBD1. The germline gives CDR1 MNHNS, CDR2 SASEGT. The CDR3 spans 13 residues. With 8 bases clipped from V and 4 bases from J, the junction kept 7 bases outside the gene matches.

The rearrangement joins TRBV6-6 to TRBJ1-1; D unresolved. Germline V CDR1 and CDR2: MNHNY, SVGAGI (reference sequence). V lost 7 bases, J lost 1 base, and 10 bases lay in between. There are 13 residues in the CDR3. The CDR3 spells CASMREENTEAFF. The DNA for the CDR3 is TGTGCCAGCATGAGGGAGGAGAACACTGAAGCTTTCTTT.

Regarding this clone: Possible read error: a much larger clone is one base away. CDR3 DNA sequence: TGTGCCGGCAGCCAGGGACAGGACAATCAGCCCCAGCATTTT. As protein: CAGSQGQDNQPQHF. This sequence joins TRBV4-2 and TRBJ1-5; TRBD1 matches 8 bases. The CDR3 covers 14 residues. Per germline, CDR1 LGHNA and CDR2 YNFKEQ.

The genes are TRBV30 and TRBJ2-7; 11 bases align to TRBD2. The ends lost 0 bases at V and 3 bases at J; junction bases unmatched: 7. The V gene's germline CDR1 is GTSNPN and CDR2 SVGIG (reference sequence). This CDR3 comprises 16 residues. CDR3 DNA: TGTGCCTGGAGTGTAGGACGACTAGCGGGACTCTACGAGCAGTACTTC. Translated, it gives CAWSVGRLAGLYEQYF.

V and J are TRBV7-9 and TRBJ2-5, with 13 bases matching TRBD2. This CDR3 is 17 amino acids long. Germline assignment: CDR1 SEHNR and CDR2 FQNEAQ (reference sequence). The junction had 11 bases not matched to a gene; V was cut back by 5 bases and J by 5 bases. The DNA of the CDR3 is TGTGCCAGCAGCGGAAGGACTAGCGGGAGCTTTTGGGAGACCCAGTACTTC. It specifies CASSGRTSGSFWETQYF.

V and J are TRBV7-2 and TRBJ2-7; tentatively, D is TRBD2 (5 bases). V lost 1 base and J lost 4, with 14 bases in between. CDR3 size: 15 residues. The germline V gene encodes CDR1 SGHTA and CDR2 FQGNSA. CDR3: CASSLGVWRTYEQYF. CDR3 coding DNA: TGTGCCAGCAGCTTAGGGGTCTGGCGGACTTACGAGCAGTACTTC.

Of note for this clone: Other DNA sequences in this specimen translate into the identical CDR3. The chain joins TRBV5-1 to TRBJ1-4; no reliable D call. V dropped 0 bases and J dropped 0 bases, with 6 bases sitting between them. The CDR3 runs to 15 residues. Germline CDR1 and CDR2: SGHRS and YFSETQ. The CDR3 DNA reads TGCGCCAGCAGCTTGGAGAGTGCAACTAATGAAAAACTGTTTTTT. It translates to CASSLESATNEKLFF.

This chain links TRBV10-3 with TRBJ1-1; 12 positions match TRBD1. V gave up 8 bases and J gave up 2 bases; unmatched junction bases: 3. The CDR3 extends over 14 amino acids. The germline V gene has CDR1 ENHRY and CDR2 SYGVKD. CDR3 sequence (DNA): TGTGCCATCGGGGGGACAGGGGGCAACACTGAAGCTTTCTTT. Protein product: CAIGGTGGNTEAFF.

The chain carries TRBV9 and TRBJ1-3; D not certain. The CDR3 sequence is 13 residues long. Germline V gene sequence: CDR1 SGDLS, CDR2 YYNGEE. Trimming removed 0 bases at V and 11 bases at J, with 12 bases between. The CDR3: CASSVDRTVPIYF. The CDR3 DNA follows: TGTGCCAGCAGCGTAGATCGTACGGTGCCCATATATTTT.

V and J are TRBV7-2 and TRBJ2-2, with 14 positions matching TRBD2. This CDR3 is 16 amino acids long. Germline V gene sequence: CDR1 SGHTA, CDR2 FQGNSA. Losses at the gene ends were 5 bases for V and 5 bases for J; bases not matched to a gene: 4. The CDR3 DNA follows: TGTGCCAGCAGCCCGGGACTAGCGGGAGTAACCGGGGAGCTGTTTTTT. Amino acid sequence: CASSPGLAGVTGELFF.